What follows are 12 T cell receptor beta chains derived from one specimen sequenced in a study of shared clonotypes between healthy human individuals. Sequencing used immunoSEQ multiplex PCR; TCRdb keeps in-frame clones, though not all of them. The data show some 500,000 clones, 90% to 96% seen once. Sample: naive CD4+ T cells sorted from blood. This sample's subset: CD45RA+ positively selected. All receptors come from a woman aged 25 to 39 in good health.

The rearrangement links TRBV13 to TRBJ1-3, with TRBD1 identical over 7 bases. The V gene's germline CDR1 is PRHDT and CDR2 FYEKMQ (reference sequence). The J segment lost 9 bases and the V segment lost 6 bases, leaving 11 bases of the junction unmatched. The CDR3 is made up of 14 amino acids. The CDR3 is CASSQGQAQGTIYF. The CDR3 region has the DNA TGTGCCAGCAGTCAAGGACAGGCCCAGGGCACCATATATTTT.

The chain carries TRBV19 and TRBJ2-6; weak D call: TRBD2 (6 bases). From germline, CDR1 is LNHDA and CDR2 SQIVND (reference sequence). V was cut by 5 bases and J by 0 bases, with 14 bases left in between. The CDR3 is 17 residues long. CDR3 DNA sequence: TGTGCCAGTAGTTGGAGGGGAACTGGCTCTGGGGCCAACGTCCTGACTTTC. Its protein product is CASSWRGTGSGANVLTF.

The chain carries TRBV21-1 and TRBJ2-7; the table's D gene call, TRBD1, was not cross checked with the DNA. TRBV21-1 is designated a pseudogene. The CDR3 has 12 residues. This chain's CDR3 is CASNDRDQEQYF. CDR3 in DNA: TGTGCCAGCAACGACAGGGATCAGGAGCAGTACTTC.

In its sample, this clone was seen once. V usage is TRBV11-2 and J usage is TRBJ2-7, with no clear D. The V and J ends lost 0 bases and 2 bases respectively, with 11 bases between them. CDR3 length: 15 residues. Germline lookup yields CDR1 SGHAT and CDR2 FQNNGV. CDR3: CASSLDFTNPYEQYF. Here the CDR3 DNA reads TGTGCCAGCAGCTTAGATTTTACTAATCCCTACGAGCAGTACTTC.

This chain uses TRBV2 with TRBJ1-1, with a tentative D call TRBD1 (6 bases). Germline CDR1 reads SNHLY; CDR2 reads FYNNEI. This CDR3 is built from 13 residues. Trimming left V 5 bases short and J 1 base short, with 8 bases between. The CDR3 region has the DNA TGTGCCAGCAGTTCGGACAGGAACACTGAAGCTTTCTTT. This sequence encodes CASSSDRNTEAFF.

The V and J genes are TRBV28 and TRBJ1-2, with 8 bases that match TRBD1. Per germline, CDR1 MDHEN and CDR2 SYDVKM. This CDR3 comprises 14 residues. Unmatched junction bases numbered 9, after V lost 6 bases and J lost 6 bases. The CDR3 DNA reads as TGTGCCAGCAGCAGGACAGGGTTCGAGGATGGCTACACCTTC. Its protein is CASSRTGFEDGYTF.

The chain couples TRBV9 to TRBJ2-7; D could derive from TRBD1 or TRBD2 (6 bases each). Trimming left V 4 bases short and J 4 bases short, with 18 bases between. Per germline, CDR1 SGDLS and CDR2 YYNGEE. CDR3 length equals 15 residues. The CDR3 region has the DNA TGTGCCAGCAGCAGAGGGGGGTCAGGGAGATACGAGCAGTACTTC. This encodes CASSRGGSGRYEQYF.

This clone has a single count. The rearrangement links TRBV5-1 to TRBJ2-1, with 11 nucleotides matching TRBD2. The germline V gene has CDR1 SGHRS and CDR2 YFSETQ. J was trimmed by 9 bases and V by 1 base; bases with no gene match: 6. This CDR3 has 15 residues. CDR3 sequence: CASSLLTSGSSEQFF. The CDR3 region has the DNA TGCGCCAGCAGCTTGTTAACTAGCGGGAGTAGTGAGCAGTTCTTC.

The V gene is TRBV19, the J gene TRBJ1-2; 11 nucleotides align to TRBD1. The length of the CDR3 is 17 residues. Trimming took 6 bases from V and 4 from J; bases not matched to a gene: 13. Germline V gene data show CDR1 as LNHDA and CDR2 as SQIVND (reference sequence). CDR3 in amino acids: CASSHGPGTGGPYGYTF. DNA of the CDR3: TGTGCCAGTAGCCACGGCCCCGGGACAGGGGGACCCTATGGCTACACCTTC.

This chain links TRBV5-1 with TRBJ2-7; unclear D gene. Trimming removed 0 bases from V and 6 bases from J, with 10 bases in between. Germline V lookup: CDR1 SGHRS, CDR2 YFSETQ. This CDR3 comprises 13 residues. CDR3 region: CASSLERGTEQYF. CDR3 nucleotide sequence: TGCGCCAGCAGCTTGGAACGTGGTACCGAGCAGTACTTC.

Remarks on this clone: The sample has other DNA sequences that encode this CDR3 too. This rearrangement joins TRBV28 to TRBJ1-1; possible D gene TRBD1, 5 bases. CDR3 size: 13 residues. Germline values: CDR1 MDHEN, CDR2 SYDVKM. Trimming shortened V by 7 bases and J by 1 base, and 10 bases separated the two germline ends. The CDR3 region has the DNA TGTGCCAGCACCCAGGGTGGGAACACTGAAGCTTTCTTT. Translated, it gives CASTQGGNTEAFF.

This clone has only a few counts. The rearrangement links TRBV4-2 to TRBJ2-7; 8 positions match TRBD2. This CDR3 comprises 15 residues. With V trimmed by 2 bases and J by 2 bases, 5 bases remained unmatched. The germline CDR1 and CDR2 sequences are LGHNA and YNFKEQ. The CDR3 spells CASSQTTSGAYEQYF. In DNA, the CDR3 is TGTGCCAGCAGCCAAACCACTAGCGGAGCCTACGAGCAGTACTTC.